Below, 11 T cell receptor beta chains from the same sample are listed, as sequenced in a study of shared T cell receptors in the human thymus. Method: immunoSEQ multiplex PCR; TCRdb's copy keeps in-frame clones and lacks some. The sample contains some 700,000 clones, roughly 90% of which appear only once. These sequences were also reported in another study, on human thymus T cells.

The source material was thymocytes. All receptors come from a boy less than two years old with a congenital heart defect.

J is TRBJ2-7 and V is TRBV27; maybe TRBD1 (6 bases). The CDR3 sequence is 16 residues long. Between the trimmed V and J ends, which lost 5 bases and 6 bases, there was a span of 23 bases. From germline, CDR1 is MNHEY and CDR2 SMNVEV (reference sequence). DNA for the CDR3: TGTGCCAGCAGTCCCTTATGGGACATCGAAGGGTGCGAGCAGTACTTC. The encoded protein is CASSPLWDIEGCEQYF.

The rearrangement uses TRBV6-6 and TRBJ2-1, with 11 bases matching TRBD2. The CDR3 consists of 16 residues. Germline trimming cut 5 bases from V and 5 bases from J; bases unmatched to any gene: 8. CDR1 is MNHNY and CDR2 is SVGAGI in the germline V gene (reference sequence). CDR3 DNA sequence: TGTGCCAGCAGTAACCTGGGACTAGCGGTTGACAATGAGCAGTTCTTC. It is translated as CASSNLGLAVDNEQFF.

The chain employs TRBV25-1 and TRBJ2-3, with D unclear. Trimming pared 4 bases from V and 2 bases from J, leaving 10 bases between. Germline CDR1 MGHDK, CDR2 SYGVNS. This CDR3 has 14 residues. In DNA form, the CDR3 reads TGTGCCAGCAGTGGTAAGGAGAACACAGATACGCAGTATTTT. Its protein product is CASSGKENTDTQYF.

The genes are TRBV5-8 and TRBJ1-5; TRBD1 matches 7 bases. The trim removed 6 bases at V and 7 bases at J, leaving 13 bases unmatched. Germline V lookup: CDR1 SGHTS, CDR2 YDEGEE. The CDR3 is 15 amino acids. The DNA of the CDR3 is TGTGCCAGCACCTCCTTAACAGGGGTTCACCAGCCCCAGCATTTT. Amino acid sequence: CASTSLTGVHQPQHF.

V usage is TRBV27 and J usage is TRBJ1-3; D uncertain. This CDR3 is built from 12 residues. The V end lost 6 bases, the J end lost 0 bases, and 3 bases lay between the germline ends. The germline V gene has CDR1 MNHEY and CDR2 SMNVEV (reference sequence). The DNA for the CDR3 is TGTGCCAGCAGAGCCTCTGGAAACACCATATATTTT. Protein product: CASRASGNTIYF.

The V gene is TRBV7-2, the J gene TRBJ2-5; D might be TRBD1 (7 bases). V lost 5 bases to trimming and J lost 3 bases, with 13 bases between them. The CDR3 sequence is 14 residues long. Germline V gives CDR1 SGHTA, CDR2 FQGNSA. The CDR3 nucleotides read TGTGCCAGCAGCCACCAGGGGGGAAAAGAGACCCAGTACTTC. It translates to CASSHQGGKETQYF.

J is TRBJ2-1 and V is TRBV25-1, with 8 bases identical to TRBD1. This CDR3 comprises 17 residues. The ends lost 4 bases at V and 4 bases at J; junction bases unmatched: 12. Germline V gives CDR1 MGHDK, CDR2 SYGVNS. The CDR3 nucleotides are TGTGCCAGCAGTGGTCGTAGGGGGACAGGACGATACAATGAGCAGTTCTTC. It yields the protein CASSGRRGTGRYNEQFF. Complete variable domain (other parts from reference TRBV25-1 and TRBJ2-1): EADIYQTPRYLVIGTGKKITLECSQTMGHDKMYWYQQDPGMELHLIHYSYGVNSTEKGDLSSESTVSRIRTEHFPLTLESARPSHTSQYLCASSGRRGTGRYNEQFFGPGTRLTVL.

This clone was seen just once. This chain uses TRBV28 with TRBJ1-2; D unresolved. The CDR3 is 16 residues long. Per germline, CDR1 MDHEN and CDR2 SYDVKM. Between the trimmed V and J ends, which lost 3 bases and 4 bases, there was a span of 18 bases. CDR3: CASSFVSGGKVYGYTF. In nucleotides, the CDR3 is TGTGCCAGCAGTTTTGTGTCGGGCGGGAAGGTCTATGGCTACACCTTC.

The genes are TRBV29-1 and TRBJ2-1; 7 bases align to TRBD1. In germline, CDR1 is SQVTM, CDR2 ANQGSEA. The CDR3 covers 17 residues. The junction had 19 bases not matched to a gene; V was cut back by 4 bases and J by 7 bases. The CDR3, as DNA: TGCAGCGTTGTGTCCCGGGACAGCTGGGGTCAATCAAATGAGCAGTTCTTC. Translation gives CSVVSRDSWGQSNEQFF.

The chain couples TRBV4-1 to TRBJ2-5; 15 bases align to TRBD2. This CDR3 is built from 18 residues. V lost 6 bases, J lost 4 bases, and 12 bases stayed unmatched. From germline, CDR1 is MGHRA and CDR2 YSYEKL. The CDR3 sequence is CASSSGTSGRWSGETQYF. CDR3 nucleotides: TGCGCCAGCAGTTCCGGGACTAGCGGGAGGTGGAGCGGAGAGACCCAGTACTTC.

V gene TRBV9 combines with J gene TRBJ2-5; TRBD2 matches 12 bases. The V segment lost 4 bases and the J segment 3 bases; nucleotides outside the gene matches: 7. In germline, CDR1 is SGDLS, CDR2 YYNGEE. This CDR3 is built from 16 residues. The CDR3 nucleotides read TGTGCCAGCAGCTCTCGGACTAGCGGGGAAAAAGAGACCCAGTACTTC. Translating gives CASSSRTSGEKETQYF.